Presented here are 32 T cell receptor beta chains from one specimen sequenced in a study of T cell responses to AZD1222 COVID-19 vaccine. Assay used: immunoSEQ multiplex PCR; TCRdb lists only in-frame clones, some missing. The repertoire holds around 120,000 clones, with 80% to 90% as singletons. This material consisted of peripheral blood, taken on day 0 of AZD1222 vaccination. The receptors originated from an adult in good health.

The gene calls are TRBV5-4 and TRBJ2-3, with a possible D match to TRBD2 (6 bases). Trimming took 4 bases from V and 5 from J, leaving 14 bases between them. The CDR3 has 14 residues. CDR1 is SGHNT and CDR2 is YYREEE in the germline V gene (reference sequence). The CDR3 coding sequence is TGTGCCAGCAGCCCGGGGGTCGTGGGAGATACGCAGTATTTT. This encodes CASSPGVVGDTQYF.

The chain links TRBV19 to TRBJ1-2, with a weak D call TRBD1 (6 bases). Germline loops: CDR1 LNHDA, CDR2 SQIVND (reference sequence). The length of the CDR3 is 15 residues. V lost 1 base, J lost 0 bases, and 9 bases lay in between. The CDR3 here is CASSIGPGANYGYTF. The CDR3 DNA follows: TGTGCCAGTAGTATAGGCCCAGGGGCTAACTATGGCTACACCTTC.

For the CDR3, the DNA is TGCGCCAGCAGTCAATCGACAGACCTTAATCAGCCCCAGCATTTT. It translates to CASSQSTDLNQPQHF. The V call is TRBV23-1, the J call TRBJ1-5; D is possibly TRBD1 (5 bases). TRBV23-1 carries the ORF label, with uncertain function. Deletions cut 0 bases from V and 4 bases from J, with 10 bases between. This CDR3 is 15 amino acids long.

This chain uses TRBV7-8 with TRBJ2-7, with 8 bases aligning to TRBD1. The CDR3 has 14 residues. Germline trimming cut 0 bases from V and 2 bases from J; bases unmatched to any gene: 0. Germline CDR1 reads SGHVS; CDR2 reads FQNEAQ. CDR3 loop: CASSLADRAYEQYF. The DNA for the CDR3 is TGTGCCAGCAGCTTAGCGGACAGGGCCTACGAGCAGTACTTC. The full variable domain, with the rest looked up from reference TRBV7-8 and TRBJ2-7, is GAGVSQSPRYKVAKRGQDVALRCDPISGHVSLFWYQQALGQGPEFLTYFQNEAQLDKSGLPSDRFFAERPEGSVSTLKIQRTQQEDSAVYLCASSLADRAYEQYFGPGTRLTVT.

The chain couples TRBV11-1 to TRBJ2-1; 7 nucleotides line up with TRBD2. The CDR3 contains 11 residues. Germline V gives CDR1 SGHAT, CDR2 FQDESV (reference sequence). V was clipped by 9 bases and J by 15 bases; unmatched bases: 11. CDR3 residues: CARGGTPVWFF. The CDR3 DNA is TGTGCCAGGGGAGGGACTCCCGTCTGGTTCTTC.

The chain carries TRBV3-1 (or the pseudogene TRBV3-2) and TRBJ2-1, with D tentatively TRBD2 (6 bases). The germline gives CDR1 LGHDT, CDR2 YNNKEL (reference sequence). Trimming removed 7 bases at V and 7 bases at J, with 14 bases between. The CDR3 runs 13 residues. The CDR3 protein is CASKTGDGNEQFF. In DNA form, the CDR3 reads TGTGCCAGCAAAACGGGAGATGGGAATGAGCAGTTCTTC.

The CDR3 region is CASSSNSWGEKWGNTIYF. DNA of the CDR3: TGTGCCAGCAGTTCCAACTCGTGGGGAGAGAAGTGGGGAAACACCATATATTTT. This chain connects TRBV7-9 to TRBJ1-3; no firm D call. Trimming removed 6 bases from V and 4 bases from J, with 25 bases in between. The CDR3 length is 18 residues. CDR1 and CDR2 from the germline V gene are SEHNR and FQNEAQ (reference sequence).

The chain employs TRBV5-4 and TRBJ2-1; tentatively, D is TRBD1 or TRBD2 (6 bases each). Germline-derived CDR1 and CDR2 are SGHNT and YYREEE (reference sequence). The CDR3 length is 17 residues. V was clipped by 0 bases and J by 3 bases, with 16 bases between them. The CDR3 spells CASSLVVTGAGYNEQFF. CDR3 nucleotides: TGTGCCAGCAGCTTGGTGGTAACGGGGGCGGGCTACAATGAGCAGTTCTTC.

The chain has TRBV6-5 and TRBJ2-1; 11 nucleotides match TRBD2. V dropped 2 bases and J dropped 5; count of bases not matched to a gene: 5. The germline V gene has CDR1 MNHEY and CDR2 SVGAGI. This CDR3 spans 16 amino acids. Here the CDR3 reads CASSYTGTSGHNEQFF. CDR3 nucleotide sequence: TGTGCCAGCAGTTACACCGGGACTAGCGGTCACAATGAGCAGTTCTTC.

CDR3 nucleotide sequence: TGTGCCAGCAACCGGGACAGGATAGGTCCAGATACGCAGTATTTT. Translating it yields CASNRDRIGPDTQYF. The chain uses TRBV5-4 and TRBJ2-3; 8 bases agree with TRBD1. The germline V gene encodes CDR1 SGHNT and CDR2 YYREEE (reference sequence). This CDR3 is 15 amino acids long. V lost 6 bases to trimming and J lost 4 bases; unmatched junction nucleotides: 10. Full variable domain (remainder filled in from reference TRBV5-4 and TRBJ2-3): ETGVTQSPTHLIKTRGQQVTLRCSSQSGHNTVSWYQQALGQGPQFIFQYYREEENGRGNFPPRFSGLQFPNYSSELNVNALELDDSALYLCASNRDRIGPDTQYFGPGTRLTVL.

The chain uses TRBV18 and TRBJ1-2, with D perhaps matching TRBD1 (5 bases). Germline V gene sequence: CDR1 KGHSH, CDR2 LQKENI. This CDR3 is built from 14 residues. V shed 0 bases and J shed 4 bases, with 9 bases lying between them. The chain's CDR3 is CASSPPGGSYGYTF. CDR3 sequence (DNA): TGTGCCAGCTCACCACCCGGGGGTAGCTATGGCTACACCTTC.

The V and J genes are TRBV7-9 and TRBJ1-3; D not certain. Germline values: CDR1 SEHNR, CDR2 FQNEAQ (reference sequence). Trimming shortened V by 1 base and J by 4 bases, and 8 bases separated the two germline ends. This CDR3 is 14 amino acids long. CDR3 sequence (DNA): TGTGCCAGCAGCTTAGGGGTTGCAGGAAACACCATATATTTT. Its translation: CASSLGVAGNTIYF.

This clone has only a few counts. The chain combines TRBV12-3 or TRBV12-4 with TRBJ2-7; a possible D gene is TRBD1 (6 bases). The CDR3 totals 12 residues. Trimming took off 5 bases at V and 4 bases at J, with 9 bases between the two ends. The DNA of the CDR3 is TGTGCCAGCAGTGAACAGGGTTACGAGCAGTACTTC. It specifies CASSEQGYEQYF.

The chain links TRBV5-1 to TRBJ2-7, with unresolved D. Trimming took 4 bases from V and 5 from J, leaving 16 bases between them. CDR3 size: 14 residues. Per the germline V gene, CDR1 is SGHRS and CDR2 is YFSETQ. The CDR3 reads CASSRIFGPDEQYF. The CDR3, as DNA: TGCGCCAGCAGCCGCATATTCGGACCAGACGAGCAGTACTTC.

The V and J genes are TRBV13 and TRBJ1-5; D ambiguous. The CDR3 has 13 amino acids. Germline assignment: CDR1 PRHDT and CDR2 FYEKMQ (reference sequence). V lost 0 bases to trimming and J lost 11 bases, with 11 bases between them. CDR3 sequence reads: CASSLGGSGTQHF. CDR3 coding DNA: TGTGCCAGCAGCTTAGGTGGCAGCGGGACCCAGCATTTT.

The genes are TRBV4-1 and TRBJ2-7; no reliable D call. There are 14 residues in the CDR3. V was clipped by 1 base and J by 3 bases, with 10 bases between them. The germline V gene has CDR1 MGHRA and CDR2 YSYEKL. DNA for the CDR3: TGCGCCAGCAGCCAAGTCGGCCAGCTCTACGAGCAGTACTTC. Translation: CASSQVGQLYEQYF.

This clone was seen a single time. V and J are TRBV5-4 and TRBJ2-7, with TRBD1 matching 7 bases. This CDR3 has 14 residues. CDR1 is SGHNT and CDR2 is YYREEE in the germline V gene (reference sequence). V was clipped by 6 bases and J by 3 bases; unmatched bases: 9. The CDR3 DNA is TGTGCCAGCACCCGGACAGGACGGCGCTACGAGCAGTACTTC. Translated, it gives CASTRTGRRYEQYF.

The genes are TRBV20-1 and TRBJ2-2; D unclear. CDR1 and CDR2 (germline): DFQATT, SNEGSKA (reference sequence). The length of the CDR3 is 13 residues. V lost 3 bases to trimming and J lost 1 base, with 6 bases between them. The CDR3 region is CSASSGNTGELFF. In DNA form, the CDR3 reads TGCAGTGCTAGTTCCGGGAACACCGGGGAGCTGTTTTTT.

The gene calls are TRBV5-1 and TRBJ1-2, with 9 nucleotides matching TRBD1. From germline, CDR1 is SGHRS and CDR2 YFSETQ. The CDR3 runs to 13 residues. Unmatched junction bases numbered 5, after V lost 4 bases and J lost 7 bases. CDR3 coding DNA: TGCGCCAGCAGCCCCACGACAGGGGGTGGCTACACCTTC. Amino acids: CASSPTTGGGYTF.

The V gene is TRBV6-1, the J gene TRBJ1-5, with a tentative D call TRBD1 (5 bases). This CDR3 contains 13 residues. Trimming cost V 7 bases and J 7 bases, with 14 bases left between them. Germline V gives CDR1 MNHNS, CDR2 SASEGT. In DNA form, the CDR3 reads TGTGCCAGCAACCTCGACAGTTGGCAGCCCCAGCATTTT. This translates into CASNLDSWQPQHF.

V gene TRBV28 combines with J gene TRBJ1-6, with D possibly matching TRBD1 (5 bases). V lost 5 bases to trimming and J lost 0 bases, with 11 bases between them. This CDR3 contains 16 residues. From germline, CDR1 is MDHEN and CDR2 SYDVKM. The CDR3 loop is CASSPRESSYNSPLHF. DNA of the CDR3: TGTGCCAGCAGTCCCAGGGAGAGCTCCTATAATTCACCCCTCCACTTT.

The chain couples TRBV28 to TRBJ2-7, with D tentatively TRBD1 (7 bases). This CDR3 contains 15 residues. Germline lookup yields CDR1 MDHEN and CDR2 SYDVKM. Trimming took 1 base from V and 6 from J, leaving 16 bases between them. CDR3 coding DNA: TGTGCCAGCAGTTTATTGGGTTCAGGGGGGAGCGAGCAGTACTTC. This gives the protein CASSLLGSGGSEQYF.

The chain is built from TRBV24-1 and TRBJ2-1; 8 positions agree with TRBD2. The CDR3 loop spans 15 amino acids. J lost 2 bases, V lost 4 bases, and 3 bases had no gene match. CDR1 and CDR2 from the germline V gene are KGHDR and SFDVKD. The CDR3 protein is CATSEGLAPYNEQFF. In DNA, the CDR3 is TGTGCCACCAGTGAAGGACTAGCCCCCTACAATGAGCAGTTCTTC.

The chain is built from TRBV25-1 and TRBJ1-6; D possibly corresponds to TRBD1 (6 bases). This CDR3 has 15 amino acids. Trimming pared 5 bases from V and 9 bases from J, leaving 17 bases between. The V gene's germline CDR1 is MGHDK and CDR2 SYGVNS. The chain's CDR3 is CASSPRGGRASPLHF. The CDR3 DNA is TGTGCCAGCAGTCCGAGGGGGGGCAGGGCTTCACCCCTCCACTTT.

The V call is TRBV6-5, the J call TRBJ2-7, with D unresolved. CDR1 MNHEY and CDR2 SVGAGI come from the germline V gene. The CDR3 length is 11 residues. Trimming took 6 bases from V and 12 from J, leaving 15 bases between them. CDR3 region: CASSPHSRRYF. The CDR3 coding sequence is TGTGCCAGCAGCCCCCATTCCCGGCGGTACTTC.

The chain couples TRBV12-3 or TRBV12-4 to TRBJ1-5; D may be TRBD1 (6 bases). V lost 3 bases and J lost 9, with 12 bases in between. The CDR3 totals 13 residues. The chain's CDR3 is CASSLGANGPQHF. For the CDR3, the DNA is TGTGCCAGCAGTTTGGGGGCTAATGGGCCCCAGCATTTT.

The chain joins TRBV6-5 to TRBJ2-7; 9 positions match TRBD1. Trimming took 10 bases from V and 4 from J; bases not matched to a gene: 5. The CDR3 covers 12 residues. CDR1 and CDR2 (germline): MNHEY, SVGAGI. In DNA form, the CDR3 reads TGTGCCACCGGGACAGGGACTTACGAGCAGTACTTC. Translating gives CATGTGTYEQYF.

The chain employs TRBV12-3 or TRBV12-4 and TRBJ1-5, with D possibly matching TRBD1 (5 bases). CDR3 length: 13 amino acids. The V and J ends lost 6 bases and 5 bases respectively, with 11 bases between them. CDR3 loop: CASSPLGDQPQHF. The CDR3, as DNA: TGTGCCAGCAGCCCGCTGGGGGATCAGCCCCAGCATTTT.

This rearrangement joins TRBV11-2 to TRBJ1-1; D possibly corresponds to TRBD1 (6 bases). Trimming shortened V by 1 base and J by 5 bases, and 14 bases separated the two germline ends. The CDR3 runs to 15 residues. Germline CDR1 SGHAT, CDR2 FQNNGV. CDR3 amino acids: CASSLVTGGRTEAFF. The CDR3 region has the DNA TGTGCCAGCAGCTTAGTTACGGGGGGCAGGACTGAAGCTTTCTTT.

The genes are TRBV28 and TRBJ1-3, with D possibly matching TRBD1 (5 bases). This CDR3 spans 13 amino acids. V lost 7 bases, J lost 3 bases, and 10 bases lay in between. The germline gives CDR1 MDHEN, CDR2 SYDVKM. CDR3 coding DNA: TGTGCCAGCAACGGGGCGCGTGGAAACACCATATATTTT. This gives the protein CASNGARGNTIYF.

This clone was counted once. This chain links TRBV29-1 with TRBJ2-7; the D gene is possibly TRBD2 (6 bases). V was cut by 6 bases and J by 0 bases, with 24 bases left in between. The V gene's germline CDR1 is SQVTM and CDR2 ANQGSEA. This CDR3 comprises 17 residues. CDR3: CSVNNPRGGEGSYEQYF. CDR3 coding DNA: TGCAGCGTCAATAACCCGCGGGGCGGAGAGGGCTCCTACGAGCAGTACTTC.

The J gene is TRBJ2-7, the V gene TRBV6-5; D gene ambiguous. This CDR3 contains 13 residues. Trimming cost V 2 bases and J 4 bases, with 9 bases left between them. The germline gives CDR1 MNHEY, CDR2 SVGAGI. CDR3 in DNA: TGTGCCAGCAGTTACGCCCGGAGTTACGAGCAGTACTTC. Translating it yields CASSYARSYEQYF.